This record concerns one TCR beta chain sequence. What it binds is not known. The data were obtained in a study of shared clonotypes between healthy human individuals. The CDR3 loop spans 14 amino acids. V shed 6 bases and J shed 6 bases, with 17 bases lying between them. The germline V gene encodes CDR1 KGHSH and CDR2 LQKENI. Generated by immunoSEQ multiplex PCR, the TCRdb table keeps only in-frame clones and is missing some. Of some 2,500,000 clones in the sample, 92% were seen once. CD4+ cell separation produced CD45RA+ naive and CD45RA-negative memory subsets. Findings and caveats of the study: Donors were few, which limited the genetic and exposure-history diversity represented. Rarefaction revealed incomplete sorted-subset sequencing despite large depth.

The sequence was obtained from a man younger than 30 in good health. Some clones in this sample may be carry-over from other donors' samples. The sample consisted of naive CD4+ T cells from PBMCs. Subset reported: CD45RA+ positively selected. The chain has TRBV18 and TRBJ1-2; the D is unclear. The CDR3 coding sequence is TGTGCCAGCTCTTTCGGATCGTGGGTTGATGGCTACACCTTC. Protein product: CASSFGSWVDGYTF.